This TCR beta chain was identified in a study of T-cell reconstitution after alpha-beta-depleted transplantation in children. This clonotype was observed at least ten times. The antigen is unknown. Researchers prepared the TCRbeta library using unique molecular identifiers, the study reports. TCRdb used MiXCR to reprocess the PCR reads, holding one entry per CDR3 protein. Among a few hundred thousand distinct CDR3 sequences listed, around a tenth were seen once. Unmatched junction bases numbered 7, after V lost 8 bases and J lost 4 bases. Germline CDR1 is LNHNV and CDR2 is YYDKDF (reference sequence). The CDR3 is made up of 14 amino acids. Points from the study as a whole: Approximately two months post-transplant, alpha-beta T cells reportedly originated from several hundred expanded graft clones. Newly generated T cells supplied most T-cell counts and diversity one year post-transplant. After transplant, high TCRbeta diversity at day 60 in some patients arose from surviving recipient T cells and thymic progenitors.

The material sequenced was peripheral blood, taken 180 days after TCRalphabeta/CD19-depleted stem cell transplant. The clonotype originates from a male patient between 2 and 10 years old who had a stem cell transplant for chronic granulomatous disease, so the T cells may come from the graft donor. The chain uses TRBV15 and TRBJ2-2, with 7 bases fitting TRBD1. The CDR3 here is CATASRTGTGELFF. DNA for the CDR3: TGTGCCACCGCATCCAGGACAGGCACCGGGGAGCTGTTTTTT. Based on the CDR3 plus reference TRBV15 and TRBJ2-2, the full variable domain is DAMVIQNPRYQVTQFGKPVTLSCSQTLNHNVMYWYQQKSSQAPKLLFHYYDKDFNNEADTPDNFQSRRPNTSFCFLDIRSPGLGDTAMYLCATASRTGTGELFFGEGSRLTVL.